A single sample gave rise to the 13 T cell receptor beta chains below, sequenced in a study of T cell responses to AZD1222 COVID-19 vaccine. Sequencing used immunoSEQ multiplex PCR; TCRdb keeps in-frame clones, though not all of them. The sample records 90,000 to 150,000 clones, about 90% being singletons. The input for sequencing was peripheral blood, taken on day 0 of AZD1222 vaccination. These receptors originate from an adult in good health.

The V call is TRBV7-3, the J call TRBJ2-1, with D tentatively TRBD1 or TRBD2 (6 bases each). CDR1 and CDR2 from the germline V gene are SGHTA and FQGTGA. Trimming stripped 1 base from V and 3 bases from J, with 13 bases between. The CDR3 loop spans 16 amino acids. The CDR3 here is CASSLRTGAGYNEQFF. CDR3 DNA: TGTGCCAGCAGCTTAAGGACGGGGGCGGGCTACAATGAGCAGTTCTTC. Supplemented by reference TRBV7-3 and TRBJ2-1, the full variable domain reads GAGVSQTPSNKVTEKGKYVELRCDPISGHTALYWYRQSLGQGPEFLIYFQGTGAADDSGLPNDRFFAVRPEGSVSTLKIQRTERGDSAVYLCASSLRTGAGYNEQFFGPGTRLTVL.

This CDR3 is CASSFVGREETQYF. DNA of the CDR3: TGTGCCAGCAGTTTCGTTGGCAGGGAAGAGACCCAGTACTTC. The V and J genes are TRBV28 and TRBJ2-5, with TRBD1 as a possible D gene (5 bases). This CDR3 region has 14 residues. Trimming took 3 bases from V and 3 from J, leaving 11 bases between them. Looked up from germline, CDR1 is MDHEN and CDR2 is SYDVKM.

The V call is TRBV29-1, the J call TRBJ2-3; D might be TRBD2 (5 bases). The V gene lost 4 bases and the J gene lost 0 bases, with 11 bases spanning the gap. Germline assignment: CDR1 SQVTM and CDR2 ANQGSEA. The CDR3 runs 14 residues. The CDR3 spells CSVVSGWSTDTQYF. The CDR3 coding sequence is TGCAGCGTTGTGTCGGGGTGGAGCACAGATACGCAGTATTTT.

The chain couples TRBV20-1 to TRBJ2-1; either TRBD1 or TRBD2 may fit D (5 bases each). Germline CDR1 and CDR2: DFQATT and SNEGSKA (reference sequence). CDR3 length: 17 residues. The V and J ends lost 6 bases and 5 bases respectively, with 26 bases between them. The CDR3 here is CSASFMGRHSVNNEQFF. CDR3 nucleotides: TGCAGTGCCAGTTTCATGGGACGTCACTCTGTAAACAATGAGCAGTTCTTC.

The chain is built from TRBV7-9 and TRBJ1-2, with 9 bases matching TRBD1. V lost 5 bases, J lost 8 bases, and 6 bases stayed unmatched. CDR3 length: 13 residues. CDR1 SEHNR and CDR2 FQNEAQ come from the germline V gene (reference sequence). The CDR3 coding sequence is TGTGCCAGCAGCCTACAGGGGGCGGTAGGCTACACCTTC. It yields the protein CASSLQGAVGYTF.

The DNA of the CDR3 is TGTGCCAGCAGCGCTAGCGGGGTTCGCTATGGCTACACCTTC. Protein sequence: CASSASGVRYGYTF. The rearrangement uses TRBV14 and TRBJ1-2, with no clear D. Trimming removed 5 bases at V and 4 bases at J, with 14 bases between. The CDR3 extends over 14 amino acids. From germline, CDR1 is SGHDN and CDR2 FVKESK.

The chain uses TRBV5-1 and TRBJ1-1, with D maybe TRBD1 (6 bases). This CDR3 region has 14 residues. The germline V gene has CDR1 SGHRS and CDR2 YFSETQ. V was cut by 3 bases and J by 4 bases, with 13 bases left in between. The CDR3 reads CASSWSMGATEAFF. The DNA for the CDR3 is TGCGCCAGCAGCTGGTCTATGGGGGCCACTGAAGCTTTCTTT.

The chain employs TRBV7-6 and TRBJ2-2; no clear D. V was pared by 5 bases and J by 7 bases, with 8 bases between. Germline loops: CDR1 SGHVS, CDR2 FNYEAQ. This CDR3 contains 12 residues. The CDR3 bases are TGTGCCAGCAGCCCGAACCTCGGGGAGCTGTTTTTT. Protein: CASSPNLGELFF.

This sequence joins TRBV24-1 and TRBJ2-1; D unclear. Germline CDR1 reads KGHDR; CDR2 reads SFDVKD. The CDR3 covers 15 residues. The V end was cut by 5 bases, the J end by 0 bases, with 10 bases between. CDR3 coding DNA: TGTGCCACCAGTGCTGGCAGAAACTCCTACAATGAGCAGTTCTTC. Its translation is CATSAGRNSYNEQFF.

A few counts support this clone. This chain uses TRBV28 with TRBJ1-1; D gene ambiguous. V was clipped by 4 bases and J by 2 bases, with 17 bases between them. CDR1 is MDHEN, CDR2 SYDVKM, per germline. The length of the CDR3 is 16 residues. CDR3 sequence reads: CASSSAAAAVNTEAFF. For the CDR3, the DNA is TGTGCCAGCAGTTCGGCGGCCGCGGCAGTCAACACTGAAGCTTTCTTT.

The V and J genes are TRBV29-1 and TRBJ2-7, with 9 bases identical to TRBD1. The V gene end was trimmed by 4 bases and the J gene end by 4 bases; junction bases not matched to a gene: 2. This CDR3 is built from 12 residues. Per the germline V gene, CDR1 is SQVTM and CDR2 is ANQGSEA. Here the CDR3 DNA reads TGCAGCGTTGGGGACAGGGCTTACGAGCAGTACTTC. Protein: CSVGDRAYEQYF.

The chain couples TRBV28 to TRBJ2-2, with 8 bases that match TRBD2. V gave up 6 bases and J gave up 5 bases; unmatched junction bases: 14. Germline values: CDR1 MDHEN, CDR2 SYDVKM. There are 17 residues in the CDR3. The CDR3 coding sequence is TGTGCCAGCAGCCCAGGGACCGGGAGGGGTGGAACCGGGGAGCTGTTTTTT. Amino acid sequence: CASSPGTGRGGTGELFF.

The gene calls are TRBV9 and TRBJ2-3, with a weak D call TRBD2 (6 bases). Germline-derived CDR1 and CDR2 are SGDLS and YYNGEE. With 1 base removed from V and 0 bases from J, the gap between germline ends came to 12 bases. The CDR3 has 16 residues. CDR3 sequence (DNA): TGTGCCAGCAGCGTAACCCCGGGGACTAGCACAGATACGCAGTATTTT. Its translation: CASSVTPGTSTDTQYF.